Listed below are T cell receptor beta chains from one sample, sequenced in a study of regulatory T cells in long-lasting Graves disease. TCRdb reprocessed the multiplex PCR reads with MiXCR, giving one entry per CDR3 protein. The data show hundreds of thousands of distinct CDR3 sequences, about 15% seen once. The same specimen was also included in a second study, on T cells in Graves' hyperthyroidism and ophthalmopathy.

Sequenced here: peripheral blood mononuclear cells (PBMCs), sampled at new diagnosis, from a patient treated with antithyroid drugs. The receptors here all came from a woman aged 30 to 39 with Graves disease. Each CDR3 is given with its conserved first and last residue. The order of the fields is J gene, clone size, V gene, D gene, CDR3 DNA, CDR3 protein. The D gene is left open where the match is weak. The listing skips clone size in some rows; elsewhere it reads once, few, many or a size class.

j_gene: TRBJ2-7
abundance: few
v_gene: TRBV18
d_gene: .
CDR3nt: TGTGCCAGCTCACCCCGGGACATACCCTACGAGCAGTACTTC
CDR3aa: CASSPRDIPYEQYF

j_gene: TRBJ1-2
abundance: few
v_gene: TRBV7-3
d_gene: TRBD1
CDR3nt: TGTGCCAGCAGCATCTCCGGACAGGGCGCACCTTACTATGGCTACACCTTC
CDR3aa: CASSISGQGAPYYGYTF

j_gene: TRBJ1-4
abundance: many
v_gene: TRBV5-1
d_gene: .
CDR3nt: TGCGCCAGCAGCTTGACGGCAACAACTAATGAAAAACTGTTTTTT
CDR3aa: CASSLTATTNEKLFF

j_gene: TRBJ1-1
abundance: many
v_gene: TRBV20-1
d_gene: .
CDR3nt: TGCAGTGTAAACCCGGGACTTCCCTCGACCTTCACTGAAGCTTTCTTT
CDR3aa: CSVNPGLPSTFTEAFF

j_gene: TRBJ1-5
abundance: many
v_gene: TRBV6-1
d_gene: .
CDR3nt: TGTGCCAGCAGTCCTAGTAATCAGCCCCAGCATTTT
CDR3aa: CASSPSNQPQHF

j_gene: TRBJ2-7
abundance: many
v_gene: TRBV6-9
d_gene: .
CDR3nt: TGTGCCAGCAGTTACCCGGGACTGGGGGTCTACGAGCAGTACTTC
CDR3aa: CASSYPGLGVYEQYF

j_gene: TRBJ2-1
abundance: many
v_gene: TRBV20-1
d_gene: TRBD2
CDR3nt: TGCAGTGCTAGAGATCCAGCGGGAGTGGATGAGCAGTTCTTC
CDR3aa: CSARDPAGVDEQFF

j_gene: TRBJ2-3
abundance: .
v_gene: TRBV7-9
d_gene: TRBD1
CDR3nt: TGTGCCAGCAACTTGGCCGACAGGGGGTCCCCAGATACGCAGTATTTT
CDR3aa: CASNLADRGSPDTQYF

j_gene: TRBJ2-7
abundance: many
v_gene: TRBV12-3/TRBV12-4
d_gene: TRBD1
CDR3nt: TGTGCCAGCAGTTTATTTATGACAGGGGATCTCTCCTACGAGCAGTACTTC
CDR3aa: CASSLFMTGDLSYEQYF

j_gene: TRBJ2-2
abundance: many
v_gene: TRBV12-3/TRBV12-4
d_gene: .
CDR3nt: TGTGCCAGCAGTCACCACCTAAGGCCCGGGGAGCTGTTTTTT
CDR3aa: CASSHHLRPGELFF

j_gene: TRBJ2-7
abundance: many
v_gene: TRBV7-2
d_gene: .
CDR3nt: TGTGCCAGCAGCTCAAATCTCTACGAGCAGTACTTC
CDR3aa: CASSSNLYEQYF

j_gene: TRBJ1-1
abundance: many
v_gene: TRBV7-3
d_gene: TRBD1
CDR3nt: TGTGCCAGCAGCTTAACTTCGTTGGGGGAACCGGGACAGAAAAACACTGAAGCTTTCTTT
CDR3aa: CASSLTSLGEPGQKNTEAFF

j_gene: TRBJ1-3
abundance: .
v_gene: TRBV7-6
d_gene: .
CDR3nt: TGTGCCAGCAGCCCAAGCACAGGGTCAGGAAACACCATATATTTT
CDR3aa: CASSPSTGSGNTIYF

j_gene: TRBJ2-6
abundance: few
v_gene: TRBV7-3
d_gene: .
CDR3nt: TGTGCCAGCAGCTTAACTGCTGCGCCTGGGGCCAACGTCCTGACTTTC
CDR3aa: CASSLTAAPGANVLTF

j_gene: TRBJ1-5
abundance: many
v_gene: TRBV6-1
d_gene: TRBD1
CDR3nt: TGTGCCAGCAGTCACAGCAGGGGGCTCAGCAATCAGCCCCAGCATTTT
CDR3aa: CASSHSRGLSNQPQHF

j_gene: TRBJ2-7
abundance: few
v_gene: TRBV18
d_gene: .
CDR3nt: TGTGCCAGCTCATTTCTAGGAGGGGGACCCTACGAGCAGTACTTC
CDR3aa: CASSFLGGGPYEQYF

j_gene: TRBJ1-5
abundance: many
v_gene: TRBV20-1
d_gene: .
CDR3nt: TGCAGTGCTACCCGTGGGGGTGGAAATCAGCCCCAGCATTTT
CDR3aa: CSATRGGGNQPQHF

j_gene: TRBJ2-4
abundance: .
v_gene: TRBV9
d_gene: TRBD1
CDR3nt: TGTGCCAGCAGCGCGGGACAGGGGCCCATTCAGTACTTC
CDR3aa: CASSAGQGPIQYF

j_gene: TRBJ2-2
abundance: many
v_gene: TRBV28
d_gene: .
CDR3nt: TGTGCCAGCAGGGCGCAGGGTAACACCGGGGAGCTGTTTTTT
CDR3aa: CASRAQGNTGELFF

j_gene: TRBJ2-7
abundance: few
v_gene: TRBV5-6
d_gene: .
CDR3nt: TGTGCCAGCAGCTTCCGTTCGGCAGGCCGCTCCTACGAGCAGTACTTC
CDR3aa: CASSFRSAGRSYEQYF

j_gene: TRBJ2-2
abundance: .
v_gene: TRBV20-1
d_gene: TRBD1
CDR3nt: TGCAGTGCTAGTACGGCTCTACGGACAGGGGCGGCCGGGGAGCTGTTTTTT
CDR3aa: CSASTALRTGAAGELFF

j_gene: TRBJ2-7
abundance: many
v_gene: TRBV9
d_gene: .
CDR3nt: TGTGCCAGCAGCGTAGGGATGGGTTACGAGCAGTACTTC
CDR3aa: CASSVGMGYEQYF

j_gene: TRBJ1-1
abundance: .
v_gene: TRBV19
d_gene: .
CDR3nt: TGTGCCAGTAGTATTGAACCCTGGGGACACAGTGGAAAGAACACTGAAGCTTTCTTT
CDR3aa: CASSIEPWGHSGKNTEAFF

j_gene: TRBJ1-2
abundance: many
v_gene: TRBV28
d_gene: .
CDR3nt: TGTGCCAGCAGTTTCCTCGAAGGGGAGCGTCTTGGCTACACCTTC
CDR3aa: CASSFLEGERLGYTF

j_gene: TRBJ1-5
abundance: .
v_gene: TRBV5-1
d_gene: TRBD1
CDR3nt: TGCGCCAGCAGCATAGGGGGCGTTAATCAGCCCCAGCATTTT
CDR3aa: CASSIGGVNQPQHF

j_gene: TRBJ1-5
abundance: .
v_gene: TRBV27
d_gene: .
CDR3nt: TGTGCCAGCGGATTTAATCAGCCCCAGCATTTT
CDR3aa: CASGFNQPQHF

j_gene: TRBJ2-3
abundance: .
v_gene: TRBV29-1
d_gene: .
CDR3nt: TGCAGCGCCATTCCCGGGAGACCCAACACAGATACGCAGTATTTT
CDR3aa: CSAIPGRPNTDTQYF

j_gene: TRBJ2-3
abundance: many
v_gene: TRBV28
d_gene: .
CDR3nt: TGTGCCAGCTCCGACGGACGGGGCATTGGGGCAGATACGCAGTATTTT
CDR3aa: CASSDGRGIGADTQYF